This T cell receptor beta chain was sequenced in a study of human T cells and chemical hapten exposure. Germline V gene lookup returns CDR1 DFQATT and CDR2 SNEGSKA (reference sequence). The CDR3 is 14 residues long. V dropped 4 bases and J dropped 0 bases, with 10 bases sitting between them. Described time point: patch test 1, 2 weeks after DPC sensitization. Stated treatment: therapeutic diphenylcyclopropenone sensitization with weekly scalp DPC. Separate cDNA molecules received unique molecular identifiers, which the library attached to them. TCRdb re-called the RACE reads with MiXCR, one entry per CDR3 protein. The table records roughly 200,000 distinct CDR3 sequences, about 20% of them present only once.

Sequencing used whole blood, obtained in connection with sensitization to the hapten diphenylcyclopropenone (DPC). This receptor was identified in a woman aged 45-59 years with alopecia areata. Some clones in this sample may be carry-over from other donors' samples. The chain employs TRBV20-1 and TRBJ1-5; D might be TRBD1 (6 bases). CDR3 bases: TGCAGTGCTACAAGGACAGTTAGCAATCAGCCCCAGCATTTT. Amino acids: CSATRTVSNQPQHF.